This passage covers 4 T cell receptor beta chains from one sample sequenced in a study of T cells in Graves' hyperthyroidism and ophthalmopathy. The CDR3 regions of TCR beta were amplified from RNA transcripts. A set of HTBI primers served as the primers for a first-round RT-PCR of the TCR CDR3. TCRdb reanalysed the multiplex PCR reads using MiXCR and keeps one entry per CDR3 protein. The sample lists a few hundred thousand distinct CDR3 sequences; about 16% were seen once. The sample consisted of blood. The source is a woman in her 30s with Graves' hyperthyroidism.

This clonotype was recorded a few times. This rearrangement joins TRBV20-1 to TRBJ2-7; a possible D gene is TRBD2 (7 bases). The V end lost 6 bases, the J end lost 2 bases, and 17 bases lay between the germline ends. The V gene's germline CDR1 is DFQATT and CDR2 SNEGSKA (reference sequence). The CDR3 runs to 14 residues. CDR3 sequence: CSAQAGAITYEQYF. The CDR3 DNA reads TGCAGTGCCCAGGCGGGGGCGATTACCTACGAGCAGTACTTC.

On this clonotype itself: A much more abundant neighbour one base away suggests this may be a read error. This chain joins TRBV20-1 and TRBJ2-5; D might be TRBD1 (5 bases). This CDR3 comprises 13 residues. In germline, CDR1 is DFQATT, CDR2 SNEGSKA (reference sequence). CDR3 DNA: TGCATTGCTAGAGATCTTCCAGGGGAGACCCAGTACTTC. Translating it yields CIARDLPGETQYF.

The sample holds many counts of this clonotype. The V call is TRBV6-1, the J call TRBJ1-1, with D perhaps TRBD1 (5 bases). Germline assignment: CDR1 MNHNS and CDR2 SASEGT. Trimming stripped 8 bases from V and 7 bases from J, with 17 bases between. The CDR3 consists of 13 residues. This chain's CDR3 is CASSQGRVIEAFF. The CDR3 bases are TGTGCCAGCTCTCAGGGAAGGGTAATTGAAGCTTTCTTT.

This clonotype was seen repeatedly, ten times or more. This chain links TRBV6-1 with TRBJ2-5, with D hard to call. The CDR3 spans 15 residues. Trimming shortened V by 1 base and J by 2 bases, and 11 bases separated the two germline ends. Germline values: CDR1 MNHNS, CDR2 SASEGT. The CDR3 here is CASSEVTALQETQYF. CDR3 nucleotide sequence: TGTGCCAGCAGTGAAGTTACAGCCCTACAAGAGACCCAGTACTTC.